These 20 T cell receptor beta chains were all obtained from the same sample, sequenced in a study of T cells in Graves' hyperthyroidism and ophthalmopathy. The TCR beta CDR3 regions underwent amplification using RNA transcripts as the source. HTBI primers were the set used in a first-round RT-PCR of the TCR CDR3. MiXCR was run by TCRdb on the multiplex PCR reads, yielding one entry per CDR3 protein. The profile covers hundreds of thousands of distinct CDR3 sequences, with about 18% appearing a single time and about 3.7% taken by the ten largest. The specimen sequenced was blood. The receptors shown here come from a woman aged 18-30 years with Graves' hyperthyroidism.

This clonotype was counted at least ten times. The CDR3 DNA reads as TGTGCCAGCAGTTTCAGTATATTGGGGAATGGCTACACCTTC. Its protein product is CASSFSILGNGYTF. This chain joins TRBV12-3 or TRBV12-4 and TRBJ1-2; D is ambiguous. V was trimmed by 3 bases and J by 6 bases, leaving 14 bases between them. The length of the CDR3 is 14 residues.

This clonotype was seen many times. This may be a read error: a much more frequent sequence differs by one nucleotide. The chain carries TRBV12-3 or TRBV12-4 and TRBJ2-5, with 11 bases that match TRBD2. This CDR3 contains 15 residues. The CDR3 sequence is CAGSPPGLAEETQYF. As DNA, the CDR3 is TGTGCCGGCAGTCCACCGGGACTAGCGGAAGAGACCCAGTACTTC.

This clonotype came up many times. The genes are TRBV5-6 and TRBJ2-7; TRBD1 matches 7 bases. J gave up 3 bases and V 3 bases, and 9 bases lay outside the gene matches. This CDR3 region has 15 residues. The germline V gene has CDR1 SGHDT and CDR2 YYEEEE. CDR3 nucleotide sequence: TGTGCCAGCAGCTCGATACAGGGGAAAGGCTACGAGCAGTACTTC. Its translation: CASSSIQGKGYEQYF.

CDR3 loop: CASSEAPGQISPQHF. The CDR3 region has the DNA TGTGCCAGCAGTGAAGCGCCGGGACAGATCAGCCCCCAGCATTTT. The rearrangement links TRBV6-1 to TRBJ1-5; TRBD1 matches at 7 bases. The V segment lost 0 bases and the J segment 10 bases; nucleotides outside the gene matches: 9. Germline V lookup: CDR1 MNHNS, CDR2 SASEGT. The CDR3 contains 15 residues.

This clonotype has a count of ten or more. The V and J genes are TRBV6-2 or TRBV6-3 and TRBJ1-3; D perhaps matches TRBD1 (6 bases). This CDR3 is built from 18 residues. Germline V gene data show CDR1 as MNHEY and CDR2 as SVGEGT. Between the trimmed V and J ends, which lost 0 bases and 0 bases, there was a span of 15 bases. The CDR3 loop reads CASSYSRGTPASGNTIYF. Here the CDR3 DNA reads TGTGCCAGCAGTTACTCGCGAGGGACACCGGCCTCTGGAAACACCATATATTTT.

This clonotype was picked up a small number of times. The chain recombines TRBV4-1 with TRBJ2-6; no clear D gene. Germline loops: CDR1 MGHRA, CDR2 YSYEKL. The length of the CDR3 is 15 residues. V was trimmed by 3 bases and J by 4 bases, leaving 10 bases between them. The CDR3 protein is CASSHWWNGANVLTF. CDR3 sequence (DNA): TGCGCCAGCAGCCATTGGTGGAACGGGGCCAACGTCCTGACTTTC.

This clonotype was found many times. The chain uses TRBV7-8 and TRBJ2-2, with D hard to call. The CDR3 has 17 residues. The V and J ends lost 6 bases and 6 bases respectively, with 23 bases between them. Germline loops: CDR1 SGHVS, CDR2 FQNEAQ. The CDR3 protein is CASRDLKVLSRAGELFF. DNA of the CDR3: TGTGCCAGCAGGGACCTGAAGGTGCTCTCAAGAGCCGGGGAGCTGTTTTTT.

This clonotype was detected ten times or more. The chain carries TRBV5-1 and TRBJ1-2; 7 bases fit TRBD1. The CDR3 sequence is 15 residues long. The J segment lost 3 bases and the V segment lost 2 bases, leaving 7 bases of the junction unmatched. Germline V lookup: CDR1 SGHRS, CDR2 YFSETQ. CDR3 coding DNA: TGCGCCAGCAGCTTCTCATTAGGGGGCTACTATGGCTACACCTTC. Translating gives CASSFSLGGYYGYTF.

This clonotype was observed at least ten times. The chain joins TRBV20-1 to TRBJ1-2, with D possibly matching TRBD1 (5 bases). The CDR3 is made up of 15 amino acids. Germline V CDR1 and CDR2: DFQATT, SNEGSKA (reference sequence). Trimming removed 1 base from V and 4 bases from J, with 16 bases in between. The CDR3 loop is CSARATNRQFYGYTF. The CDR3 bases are TGCAGTGCTAGAGCAACAAACCGACAGTTCTATGGCTACACCTTC.

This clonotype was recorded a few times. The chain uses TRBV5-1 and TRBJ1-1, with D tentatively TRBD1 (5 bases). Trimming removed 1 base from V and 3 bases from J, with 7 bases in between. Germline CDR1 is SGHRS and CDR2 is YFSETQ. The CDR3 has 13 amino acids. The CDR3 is CASSLMGDTEAFF. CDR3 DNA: TGCGCCAGCAGCTTGATGGGGGACACTGAAGCTTTCTTT.

The CDR3 loop is CASSPTGTGDYEQYF. The CDR3 region has the DNA TGCGCCAGCAGCCCGACCGGGACAGGGGACTACGAGCAGTACTTC. V usage is TRBV5-1 and J usage is TRBJ2-7, with 10 positions matching TRBD1. The V gene's germline CDR1 is SGHRS and CDR2 YFSETQ. The CDR3 covers 15 residues. With 4 bases clipped from V and 3 bases from J, the junction kept 7 bases outside the gene matches.

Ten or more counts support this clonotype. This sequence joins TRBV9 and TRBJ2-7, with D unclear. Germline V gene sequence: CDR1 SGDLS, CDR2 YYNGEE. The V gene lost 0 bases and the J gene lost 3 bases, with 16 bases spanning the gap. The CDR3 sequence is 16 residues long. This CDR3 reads CASSVAPVPSDYEQYF. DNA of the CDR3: TGTGCCAGCAGCGTAGCTCCCGTCCCCTCGGACTACGAGCAGTACTTC.

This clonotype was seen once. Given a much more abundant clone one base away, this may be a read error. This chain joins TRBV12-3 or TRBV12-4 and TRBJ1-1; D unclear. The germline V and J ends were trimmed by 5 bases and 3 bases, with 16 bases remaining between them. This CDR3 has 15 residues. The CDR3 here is CASSPSVYRYTEAFF. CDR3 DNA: TGTGCCAGCAGTCCCTCGGTTTATCGCTACACTGAAGCTTTCTTT.

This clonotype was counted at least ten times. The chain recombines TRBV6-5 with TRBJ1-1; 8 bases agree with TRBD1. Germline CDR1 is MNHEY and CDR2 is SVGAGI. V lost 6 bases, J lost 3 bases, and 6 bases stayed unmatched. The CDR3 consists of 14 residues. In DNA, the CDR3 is TGTGCCAGCAGGCAAGGACAGGGACACACTGAAGCTTTCTTT. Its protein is CASRQGQGHTEAFF.

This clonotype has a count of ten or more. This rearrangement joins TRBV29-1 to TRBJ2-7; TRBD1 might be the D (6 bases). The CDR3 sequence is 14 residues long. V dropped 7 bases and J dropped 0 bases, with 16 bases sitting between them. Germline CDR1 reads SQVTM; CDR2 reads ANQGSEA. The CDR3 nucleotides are TGCAGCGGCTTAATCGGACAGCTCTCCTACGAGCAGTACTTC. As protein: CSGLIGQLSYEQYF.

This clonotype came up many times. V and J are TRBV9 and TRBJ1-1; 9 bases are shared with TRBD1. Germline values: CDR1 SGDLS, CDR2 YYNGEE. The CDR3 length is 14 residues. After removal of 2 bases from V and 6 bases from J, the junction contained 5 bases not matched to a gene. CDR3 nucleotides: TGTGCCAGCAGCGTGAGAGACAGGGGGGCTGAAGCTTTCTTT. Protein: CASSVRDRGAEAFF.

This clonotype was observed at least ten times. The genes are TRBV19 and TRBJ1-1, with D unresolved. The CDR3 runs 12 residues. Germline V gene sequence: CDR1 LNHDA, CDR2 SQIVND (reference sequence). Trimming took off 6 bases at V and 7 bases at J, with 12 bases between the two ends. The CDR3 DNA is TGTGCCAGTAGAATTGGAGGGATTGAAGCTTTCTTT. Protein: CASRIGGIEAFF.

As DNA, the CDR3 is TGTGCCAGCAGGGCCGGGAACTATGGCTACACCTTC. Its translation is CASRAGNYGYTF. V usage is TRBV6-1 and J usage is TRBJ1-2; D is uncertain. Between the trimmed V and J ends, which lost 6 bases and 2 bases, there was a span of 7 bases. The V gene's germline CDR1 is MNHNS and CDR2 SASEGT. The CDR3 has 12 residues.

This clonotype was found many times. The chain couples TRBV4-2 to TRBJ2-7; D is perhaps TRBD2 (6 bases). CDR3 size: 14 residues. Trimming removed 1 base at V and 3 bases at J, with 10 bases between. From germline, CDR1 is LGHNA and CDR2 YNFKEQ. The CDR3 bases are TGTGCCAGCAGCCAAGCTACTAGCAACTACGAGCAGTACTTC. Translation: CASSQATSNYEQYF.

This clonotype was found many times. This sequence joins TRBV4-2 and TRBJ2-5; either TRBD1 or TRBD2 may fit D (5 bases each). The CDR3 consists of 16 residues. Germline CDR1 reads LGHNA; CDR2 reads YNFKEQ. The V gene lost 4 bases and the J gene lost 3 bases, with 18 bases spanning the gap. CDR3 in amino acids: CASSRSHGVGEETQYF. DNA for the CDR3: TGTGCCAGCAGCCGAAGCCACGGGGTGGGGGAAGAGACCCAGTACTTC.